This entry is about one TCR beta chain. The V and J ends lost 6 bases and 1 base respectively, with 9 bases between them. The CDR3 consists of 13 residues. Germline CDR1 is MNHEY and CDR2 is SMNVEV (reference sequence). The record originates from a study of T cell changes during pregnancy in multiple sclerosis. Sequencing was performed with immunoSEQ multiplex PCR; in TCRdb, only in-frame clones are kept and a portion is missing. The sample contains tens of thousands of clones, 85% to 95% of which appear only once. The source of this sequence is a female donor with multiple sclerosis, enrolled in a pregnancy study. The sequencing used peripheral blood, collected in the third trimester of pregnancy. The rearrangement links TRBV27 to TRBJ1-2, with a possible D match to TRBD1 (5 bases). CDR3 coding DNA: TGTGCCAGCAGGGGGCAGCTTAACTATGGCTACACCTTC. Its protein product is CASRGQLNYGYTF.